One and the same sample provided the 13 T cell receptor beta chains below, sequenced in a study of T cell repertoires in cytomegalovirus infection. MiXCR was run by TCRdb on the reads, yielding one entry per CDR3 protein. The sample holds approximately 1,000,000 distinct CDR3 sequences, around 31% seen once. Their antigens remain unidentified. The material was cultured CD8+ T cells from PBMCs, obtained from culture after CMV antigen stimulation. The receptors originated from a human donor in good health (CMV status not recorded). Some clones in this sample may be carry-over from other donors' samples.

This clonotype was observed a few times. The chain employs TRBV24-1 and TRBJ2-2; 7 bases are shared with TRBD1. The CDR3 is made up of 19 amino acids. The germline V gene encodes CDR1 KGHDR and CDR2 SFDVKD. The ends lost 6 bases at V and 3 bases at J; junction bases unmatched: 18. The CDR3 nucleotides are TGTGCCACCAGTCAAAGGGGGCACGGCCTTACCTTCGACACCGGGGAGCTGTTTTTT. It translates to CATSQRGHGLTFDTGELFF.

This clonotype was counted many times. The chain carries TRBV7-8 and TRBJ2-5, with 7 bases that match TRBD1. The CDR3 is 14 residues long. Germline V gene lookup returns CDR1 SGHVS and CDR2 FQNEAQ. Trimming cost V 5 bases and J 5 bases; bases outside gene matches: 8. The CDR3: CASSHTGAEETQYF. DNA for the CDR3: TGTGCCAGCAGCCATACAGGGGCTGAGGAGACCCAGTACTTC.

CDR3 in amino acids: CASSPPGGAGTYNEQFF. The CDR3 region has the DNA TGTGCCAGCAGCCCTCCAGGGGGGGCAGGGACCTACAATGAGCAGTTCTTC. V is TRBV9 and J is TRBJ2-1; D could derive from TRBD1 or TRBD2 (7 bases each). V lost 4 bases and J 2 bases, leaving 19 bases between the germline ends. CDR3 size: 17 residues. Germline V gene data show CDR1 as SGDLS and CDR2 as YYNGEE. The full variable domain, rest sourced from reference TRBV9 and TRBJ2-1, is DSGVTQTPKHLITATGQRVTLRCSPRSGDLSVYWYQQSLDQGLQFLIQYYNGEERAKGNILERFSAQQFPDLHSELNLSSLELGDSALYFCASSPPGGAGTYNEQFFGPGTRLTVL.

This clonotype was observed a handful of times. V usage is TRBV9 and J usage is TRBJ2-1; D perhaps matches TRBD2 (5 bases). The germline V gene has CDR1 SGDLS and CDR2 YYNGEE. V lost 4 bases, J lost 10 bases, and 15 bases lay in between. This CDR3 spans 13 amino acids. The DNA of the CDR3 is TGTGCCAGCAGCCCCCACTCCCCGGGGGAGCAGTTCTTC. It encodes CASSPHSPGEQFF.

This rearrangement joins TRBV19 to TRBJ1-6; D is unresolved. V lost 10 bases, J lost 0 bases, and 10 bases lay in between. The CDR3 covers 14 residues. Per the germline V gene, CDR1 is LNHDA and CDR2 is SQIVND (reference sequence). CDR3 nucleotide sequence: TGTGCCACCTCAGAAAGCTCCTATAATTCACCCCTCCACTTT. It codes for CATSESSYNSPLHF.

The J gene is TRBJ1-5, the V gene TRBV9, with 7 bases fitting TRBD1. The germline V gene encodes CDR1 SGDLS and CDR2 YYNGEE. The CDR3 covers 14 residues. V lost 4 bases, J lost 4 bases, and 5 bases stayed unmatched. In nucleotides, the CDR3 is TGTGCCAGCAGCCCGACGGGACAGAATCAGCCCCAGCATTTT. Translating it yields CASSPTGQNQPQHF.

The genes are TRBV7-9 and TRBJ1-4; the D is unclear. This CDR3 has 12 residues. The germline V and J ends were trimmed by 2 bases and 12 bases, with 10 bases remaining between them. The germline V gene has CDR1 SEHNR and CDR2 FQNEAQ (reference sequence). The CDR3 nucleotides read TGTGCCAGCAGCTTACATGGGGAAGAACTGTTTTTT. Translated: CASSLHGEELFF.

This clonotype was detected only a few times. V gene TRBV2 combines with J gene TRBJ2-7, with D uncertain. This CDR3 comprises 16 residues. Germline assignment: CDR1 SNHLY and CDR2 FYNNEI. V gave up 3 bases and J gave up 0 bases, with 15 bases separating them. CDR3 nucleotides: TGTGCCAGCAGTGATGGCCAGGTAGCAAGCTCCTACGAGCAGTACTTC. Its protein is CASSDGQVASSYEQYF. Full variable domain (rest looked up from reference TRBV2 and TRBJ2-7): EPEVTQTPSHQVTQMGQEVILRCVPISNHLYFYWYRQILGQKVEFLVSFYNNEISEKSEIFDDQFSVERPDGSNFTLKIRSTKLEDSAMYFCASSDGQVASSYEQYFGPGTRLTVT.

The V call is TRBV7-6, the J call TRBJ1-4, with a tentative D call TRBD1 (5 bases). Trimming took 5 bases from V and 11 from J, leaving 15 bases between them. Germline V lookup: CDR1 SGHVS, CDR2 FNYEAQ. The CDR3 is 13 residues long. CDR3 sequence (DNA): TGTGCCAGCAGCGCCCGCTCCGGGGGGAAACTGTTTTTT. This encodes CASSARSGGKLFF.

The CDR3 is CASSSLDRDKEGELFF. As DNA, the CDR3 is TGTGCCAGCTCATCACTGGACAGGGATAAGGAAGGGGAGCTGTTTTTT. The chain links TRBV18 to TRBJ2-2, with TRBD1 matching 8 bases. There are 16 residues in the CDR3. V was pared by 5 bases and J by 8 bases, with 13 bases of the junction left unmatched. Germline CDR1 and CDR2: KGHSH and LQKENI.

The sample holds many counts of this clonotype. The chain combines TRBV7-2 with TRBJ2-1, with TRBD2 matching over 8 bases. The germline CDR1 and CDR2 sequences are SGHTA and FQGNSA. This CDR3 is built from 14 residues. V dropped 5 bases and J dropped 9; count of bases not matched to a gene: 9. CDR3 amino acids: CASSPGGGYTEQFF. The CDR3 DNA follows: TGTGCCAGCAGCCCTGGCGGGGGGTATACTGAGCAGTTCTTC.

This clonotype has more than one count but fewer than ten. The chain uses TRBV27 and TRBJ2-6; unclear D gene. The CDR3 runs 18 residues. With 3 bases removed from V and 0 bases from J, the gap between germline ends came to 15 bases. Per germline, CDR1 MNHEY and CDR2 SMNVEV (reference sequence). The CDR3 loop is CASSLYAGRLSGANVLTF. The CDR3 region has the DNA TGTGCCAGCAGTTTGTACGCCGGACGGCTCTCTGGGGCCAACGTCCTGACTTTC.

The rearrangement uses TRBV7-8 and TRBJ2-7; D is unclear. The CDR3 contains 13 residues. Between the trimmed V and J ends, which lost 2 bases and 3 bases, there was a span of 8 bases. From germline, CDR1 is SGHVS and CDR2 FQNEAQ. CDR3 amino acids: CASSLRGNYEQYV. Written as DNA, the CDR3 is TGTGCCAGCAGCTTAAGAGGAAACTACGAGCAGTACGTC.